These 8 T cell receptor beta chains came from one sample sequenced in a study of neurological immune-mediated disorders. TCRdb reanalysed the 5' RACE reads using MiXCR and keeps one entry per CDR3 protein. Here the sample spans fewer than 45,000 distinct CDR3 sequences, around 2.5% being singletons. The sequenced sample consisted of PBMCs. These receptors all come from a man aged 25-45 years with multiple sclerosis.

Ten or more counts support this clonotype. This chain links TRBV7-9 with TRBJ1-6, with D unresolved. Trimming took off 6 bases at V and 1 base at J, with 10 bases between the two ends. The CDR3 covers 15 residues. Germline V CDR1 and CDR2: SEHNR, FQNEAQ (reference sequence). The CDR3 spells CASSPTQSYNSPLHF. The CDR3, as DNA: TGTGCCAGCAGTCCGACGCAGTCCTATAATTCACCCCTCCACTTT.

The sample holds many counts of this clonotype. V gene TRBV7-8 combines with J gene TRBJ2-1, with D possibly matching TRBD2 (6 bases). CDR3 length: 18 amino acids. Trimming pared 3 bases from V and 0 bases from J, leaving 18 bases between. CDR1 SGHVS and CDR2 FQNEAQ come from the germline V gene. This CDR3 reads CASSFWAERGSSYNEQFF. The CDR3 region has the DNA TGTGCCAGCAGCTTTTGGGCCGAACGGGGGAGCTCCTACAATGAGCAGTTCTTC.

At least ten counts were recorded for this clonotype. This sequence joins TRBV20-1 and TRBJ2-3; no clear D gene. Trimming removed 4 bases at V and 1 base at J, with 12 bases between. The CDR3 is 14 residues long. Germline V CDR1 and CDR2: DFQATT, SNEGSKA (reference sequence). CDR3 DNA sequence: TGCAGTGCTACTGAACCACTACGCACAGATACGCAGTATTTT. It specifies CSATEPLRTDTQYF.

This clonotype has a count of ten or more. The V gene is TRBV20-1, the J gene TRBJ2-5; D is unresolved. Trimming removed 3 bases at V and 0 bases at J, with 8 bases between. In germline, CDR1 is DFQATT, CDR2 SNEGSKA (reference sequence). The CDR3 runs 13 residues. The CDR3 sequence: CSASVVYQETQYF. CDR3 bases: TGCAGTGCTAGTGTGGTTTACCAAGAGACCCAGTACTTC.

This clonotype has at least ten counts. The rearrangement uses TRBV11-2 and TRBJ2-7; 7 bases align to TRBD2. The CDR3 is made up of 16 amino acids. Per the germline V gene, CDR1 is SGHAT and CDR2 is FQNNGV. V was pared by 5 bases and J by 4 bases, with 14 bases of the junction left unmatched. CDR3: CASSPPGREKWYEQYF. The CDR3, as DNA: TGTGCCAGCAGCCCCCCCGGGCGGGAGAAATGGTACGAGCAGTACTTC.

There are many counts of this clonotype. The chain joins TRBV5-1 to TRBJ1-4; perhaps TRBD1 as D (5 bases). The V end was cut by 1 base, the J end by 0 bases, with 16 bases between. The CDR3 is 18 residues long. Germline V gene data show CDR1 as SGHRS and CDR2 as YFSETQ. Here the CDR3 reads CASSLRENSGSTNEKLFF. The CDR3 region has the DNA TGCGCCAGCAGCTTGCGTGAGAATTCAGGGTCAACTAATGAAAAACTGTTTTTT.

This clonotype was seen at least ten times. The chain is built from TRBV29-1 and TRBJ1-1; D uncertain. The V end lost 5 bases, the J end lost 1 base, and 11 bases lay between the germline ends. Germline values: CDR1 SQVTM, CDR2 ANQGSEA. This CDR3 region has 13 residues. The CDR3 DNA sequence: TGCAGCGTTTCGTACGGGGAGAACACTGAAGCTTTCTTT. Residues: CSVSYGENTEAFF.

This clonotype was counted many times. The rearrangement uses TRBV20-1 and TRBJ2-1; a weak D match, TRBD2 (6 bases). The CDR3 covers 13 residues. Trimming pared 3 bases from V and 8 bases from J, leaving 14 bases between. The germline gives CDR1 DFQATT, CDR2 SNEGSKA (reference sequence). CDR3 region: CSASPRLEYEQFF. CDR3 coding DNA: TGCAGTGCTAGCCCCCGACTAGAGTATGAGCAGTTCTTC.